The 7 T cell receptor beta chains presented below share a single source sample, sequenced in a study of T cell repertoires and HLA-DP antigens. Generated by immunoSEQ multiplex PCR, the TCRdb table keeps only in-frame clones and is missing some. This table has 75,000 to 90,000 clones, about nine tenths appearing once. No antigen has been assigned to these receptors. Sample: CD4+ T cells from PBMCs. These receptors were taken from a man between 45 and 60 years old in good health and CMV-seronegative.

The chain is built from TRBV11-2 and TRBJ1-5; 11 nucleotides agree with TRBD1. The CDR3 is made up of 18 amino acids. Germline loops: CDR1 SGHAT, CDR2 FQNNGV. V gave up 1 base and J gave up 2 bases; unmatched junction bases: 7. The chain's CDR3 is CASSLGMGTGGGNQPQHF. CDR3 nucleotide sequence: TGTGCCAGCAGCTTAGGTATGGGGACAGGGGGGGGCAATCAGCCCCAGCATTTT.

This clone appeared once. The genes are TRBV5-1 and TRBJ2-6; D is possibly TRBD2 (6 bases). The CDR3 extends over 16 amino acids. The V gene lost 2 bases and the J gene lost 0 bases, with 9 bases spanning the gap. The germline V gene has CDR1 SGHRS and CDR2 YFSETQ. The CDR3 sequence is CASSLVGSSGANVLTF. The DNA of the CDR3 is TGCGCCAGCAGCTTAGTCGGGAGCTCTGGGGCCAACGTCCTGACTTTC.

The chain employs TRBV5-4 and TRBJ2-7; no clear D gene. The germline V and J ends were trimmed by 0 bases and 6 bases, with 10 bases remaining between them. Germline V gene sequence: CDR1 SGHNT, CDR2 YYREEE (reference sequence). The CDR3 covers 13 residues. CDR3 sequence: CASSLAITAEQYF. The CDR3 DNA reads as TGTGCCAGCAGCTTGGCAATTACAGCCGAGCAGTACTTC.

This rearrangement joins TRBV5-1 to TRBJ2-7, with TRBD1 matching 8 bases. The CDR3 covers 14 residues. From germline, CDR1 is SGHRS and CDR2 YFSETQ. V lost 3 bases, J lost 2 bases, and 4 bases stayed unmatched. In nucleotides, the CDR3 is TGCGCCAGCAGCTCCGGACAGGGAGCCTACGAGCAGTACTTC. Translated, it gives CASSSGQGAYEQYF.

This clone occurred a few times. The chain couples TRBV2 to TRBJ2-2; D is unresolved. The CDR3 loop spans 12 amino acids. The germline V gene encodes CDR1 SNHLY and CDR2 FYNNEI. V dropped 6 bases and J dropped 4 bases, with 6 bases sitting between them. The CDR3 here is CASRRRTGELFF. CDR3 nucleotide sequence: TGTGCCAGCAGGAGGCGCACCGGGGAGCTGTTTTTT.

The chain carries TRBV30 and TRBJ1-1; D is undetermined. V was shortened by 6 bases and J by 4 bases, with 6 bases between the two germline ends. There are 10 residues in the CDR3. Germline loops: CDR1 GTSNPN, CDR2 SVGIG (reference sequence). The chain's CDR3 is CACEGTEAFF. The CDR3 DNA sequence: TGTGCCTGTGAGGGCACTGAAGCTTTCTTT.

The chain is built from TRBV28 and TRBJ2-3; 7 nucleotides line up with TRBD1. Per the germline V gene, CDR1 is MDHEN and CDR2 is SYDVKM. The J segment lost 0 bases and the V segment lost 5 bases, leaving 8 bases of the junction unmatched. The CDR3 covers 16 residues. The CDR3 DNA reads TGTGCCAGCAGTCTCCGGACAGGCTCTAGCACAGATACGCAGTATTTT. Amino acids: CASSLRTGSSTDTQYF.